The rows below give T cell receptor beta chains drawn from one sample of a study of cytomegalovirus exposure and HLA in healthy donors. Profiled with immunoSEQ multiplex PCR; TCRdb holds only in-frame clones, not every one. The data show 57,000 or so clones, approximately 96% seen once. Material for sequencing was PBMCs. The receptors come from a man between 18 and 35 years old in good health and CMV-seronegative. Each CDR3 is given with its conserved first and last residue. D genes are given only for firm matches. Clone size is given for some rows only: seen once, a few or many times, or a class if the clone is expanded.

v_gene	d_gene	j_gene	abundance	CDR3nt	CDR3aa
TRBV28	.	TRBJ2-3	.	TGTGCCAGCAGTTTGAGGGGGACAGATACGCAGTATTTT	CASSLRGTDTQYF
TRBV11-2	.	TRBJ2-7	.	TGTGCCAGCAGCTTAGCAAGGAGAAGCTACGAGCAGTACTTC	CASSLARRSYEQYF
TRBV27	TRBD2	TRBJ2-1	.	TGTGCCAGCAGTTTCGCTAGCGGACCCAATGAGCAGTTCTTC	CASSFASGPNEQFF
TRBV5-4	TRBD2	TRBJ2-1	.	TGTGCCAGCAGCCCCAGGACTAGCGGGTTCGATGAGCAGTTCTTC	CASSPRTSGFDEQFF
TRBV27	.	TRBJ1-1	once	TGTGCCAGCAGCGGGACAACTGAAGCTTTCTTT	CASSGTTEAFF
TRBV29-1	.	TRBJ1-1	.	TGCAGCGTTGAGAGTATGAACACTGAAGCTTTCTTT	CSVESMNTEAFF
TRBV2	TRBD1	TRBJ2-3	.	TGTGCCAGCAGGATGGACAGGGGTGTCACAGATACGCAGTATTTT	CASRMDRGVTDTQYF
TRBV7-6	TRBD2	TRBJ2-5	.	TGTGCCAGCAGCTTAGACGGGACCGTCGGGACTAGCGGGAGTTTTATAGAGACCCAGTACTTC	CASSLDGTVGTSGSFIETQYF
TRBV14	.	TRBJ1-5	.	TGTGCCACCGATACGGAGCAGGGTGCCGGCCAGCCCCAGCATTTT	CATDTEQGAGQPQHF
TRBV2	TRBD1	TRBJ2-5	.	TGTGCCAGCAGTGAACTATCGGCAGGGGGCTTGGAGACCCAGTACTTC	CASSELSAGGLETQYF
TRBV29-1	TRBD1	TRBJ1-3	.	TGCAGCGTTAGACAGGGGTACGGAAACACCATATATTTT	CSVRQGYGNTIYF
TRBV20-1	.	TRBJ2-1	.	TGCAGTGCCGGAGATTACAATGAGCAGTTCTTC	CSAGDYNEQFF
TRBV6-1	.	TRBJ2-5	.	TGTGCCAGCAGTGAATCCCTCCTACTACTCGGCAAACCGGTCGAGACCCAGTACTTC	CASSESLLLLGKPVETQYF
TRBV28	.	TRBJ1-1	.	TGTGCCAGCAGTTTAGTCAGGACTGAAGCTTTCTTT	CASSLVRTEAFF
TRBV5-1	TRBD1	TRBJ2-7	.	TGCGCCAGCAGTTCAGGGACAGGGTCTAACGAGCAGTACTTC	CASSSGTGSNEQYF
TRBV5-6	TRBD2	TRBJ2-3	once	TGTGCCAGCAGCCTTCTAGCGGGTTACACAGATACGCAGTATTTT	CASSLLAGYTDTQYF
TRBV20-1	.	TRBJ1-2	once	TGCAGTGCTAGACCCCGCGGCGGCTACACCTTC	CSARPRGGYTF
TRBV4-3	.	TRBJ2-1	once	TGCGCCAGCAGCCAAGATTCCAGATACAATGAGCAGTTCTTC	CASSQDSRYNEQFF
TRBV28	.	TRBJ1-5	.	TGTGCCAGCAGTCCCGGGGGGGGCAATCAGCCCCAGCATTTT	CASSPGGGNQPQHF
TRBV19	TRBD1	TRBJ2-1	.	TGTGCCAGTAGTGAACTAACCGGGACAGGGGTCAATGAGCAGTTCTTC	CASSELTGTGVNEQFF
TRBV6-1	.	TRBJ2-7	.	TGTGCCAGCAGTAAGGACATGAGGATCGGGGGGCAGTACTTC	CASSKDMRIGGQYF
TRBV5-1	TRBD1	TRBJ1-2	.	TGCGCCAGCAGCTCGGGCACAGGGGACCGAGGCTACACCTTC	CASSSGTGDRGYTF
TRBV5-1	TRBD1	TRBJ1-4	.	TGCGCCAGCAGCTTGGAGGGACAGCAATATGAAAAACTGTTTTTT	CASSLEGQQYEKLFF
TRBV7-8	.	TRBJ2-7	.	TGTGCCAGCAGCCAATCGGGTTACGAGCAGTACTTC	CASSQSGYEQYF
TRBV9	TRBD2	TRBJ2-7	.	TGTGCCAGCAGCGTCCGGCTAGCGGGAGGCGAGCAGTACTTC	CASSVRLAGGEQYF
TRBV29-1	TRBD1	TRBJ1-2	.	TGCAGCGTTGGGGGAACAGGGGGCCGTGGCTATGGCTACACCTTC	CSVGGTGGRGYGYTF
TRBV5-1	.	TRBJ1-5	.	TGCGCCAGCAGCTTGGACGGACACCGCAATCAGCCCCAGCATTTT	CASSLDGHRNQPQHF
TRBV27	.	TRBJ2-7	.	TGTGCCAGCATAGGACAGAGCTACGAGCAGTACTTC	CASIGQSYEQYF
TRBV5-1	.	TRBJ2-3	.	TGCGCCAGCAGCTTCGGACAGGGAGGGAATACGCAGTATTTT	CASSFGQGGNTQYF
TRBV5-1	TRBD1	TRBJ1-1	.	TGCGCCAGCAGCTCCCGGACAGGGTCGACCACTGAAGCTTTCTTT	CASSSRTGSTTEAFF
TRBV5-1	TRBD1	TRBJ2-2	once	TGCGCCAGCAGCTCAAAACAGGGGGCAGGACGTACCGGGGAGCTGTTTTTT	CASSSKQGAGRTGELFF
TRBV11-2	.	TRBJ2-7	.	TGTGCCAGCAGCTTAGGTCTAGGGCAGGGAGGCCACGAGCAGTACTTC	CASSLGLGQGGHEQYF
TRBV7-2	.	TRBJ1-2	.	TGTGCCAGCAGCTTAGCGGGGGGTTACAGTAACTATGGCTACACCTTC	CASSLAGGYSNYGYTF
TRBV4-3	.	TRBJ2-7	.	TGCGCCAGCAGCCACCCGGACACCCGAGGCGTCGCCGAGCAGTACTTC	CASSHPDTRGVAEQYF
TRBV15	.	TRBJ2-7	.	TGTGCCACCAGCACTTCTGATTTGCCCGGCGAGCAGTACTTC	CATSTSDLPGEQYF
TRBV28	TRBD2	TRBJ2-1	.	TGTGCCAGCAGTTTTGGTAGCGGGAGGATGAATGAGCAGTTCTTC	CASSFGSGRMNEQFF
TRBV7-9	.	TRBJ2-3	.	TGTGCCAGCAGCCGGCGGGGGAGGGGGGAGAGAGATACGCAGTATTTT	CASSRRGRGERDTQYF
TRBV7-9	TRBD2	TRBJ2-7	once	TGTGCCAGCAGCTCTCCGGCCTTCCAGCGGGAGATTTACTCCTACGAGCAGTACTTC	CASSSPAFQREIYSYEQYF
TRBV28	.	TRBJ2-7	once	TGTGCCAGCAGGCAGTCCCATAACCCCTACGAGCAGTACTTC	CASRQSHNPYEQYF
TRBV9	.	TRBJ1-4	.	TGTGCCAGCAGCCACACGGCGGGTTATTCAACTAATGAAAAACTGTTTTTT	CASSHTAGYSTNEKLFF
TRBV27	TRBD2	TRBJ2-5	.	TGTGCCAGCAGTCCTCACCCCGGACTAGCGAGAGCCCAGTACTTC	CASSPHPGLARAQYF
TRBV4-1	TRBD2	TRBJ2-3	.	TGCGCCAGCAGCCAAGGTGTTAGCGGGACTAGCACAGATACGCAGTATTTT	CASSQGVSGTSTDTQYF